This record covers a single T cell receptor (beta chain). This clonotype was seen a few times. Its antigen remains unidentified. No base-level quality is on record; no much larger clone is a single base apart. The sample belongs to a study of CD8 T cells in ankylosing spondylitis (dated by TCRdb to about 2017). Regarding the research as a whole: The study set out to find disease-linked TCR variants by profiling T cell receptor beta repertoires in ankylosing spondylitis patients and healthy donors. In total, the full study cohort was made up of approximately 99 healthy donors and 25 to 30 ankylosing spondylitis patients. Peripheral blood samples were taken, and synovial fluid was additionally collected from ankylosing spondylitis patients. Paper-wide results and their limitations: Some motif variants were previously reported in synovial fluid and blood of reactive arthritis patients, suggesting common disease-initiation mechanisms. A CD8+ phenotype was shown by the disease-linked clones, which were found at relatively low frequencies in peripheral blood. A TCR beta motif of fewer than 10 highly homologous amino acid variants appeared characteristic of blood from ankylosing spondylitis patients. The disease-linked clones were reported as significantly enriched in matched synovial fluid samples from ankylosing spondylitis patients.

Reading from cysteine to phenylalanine, the CDR3 counts 14 amino acids. Only CDR3 DNA remains: 42 bases, in frame from the first base. Per the germline V gene, SNHLY is the CDR1 and FYNNEI is the CDR2. The junction shows trimming of 7 bases on V and 3 bases on J, and the gene matches do not reach 3 bases of it. Instrument used: Illumina HiSeq 2500. Quantitative 5'-RACE with molecular barcodes was used to prepare TCR beta libraries. Under the source paper's analysis protocol: Disease-linked TCR variants were identified with a new computational method built on a probabilistic model of VDJ rearrangement. TCRdb applied fastp at Q25 and MiXCR to the public reads, then kept only in-frame beta chains. Duplicate CDR3 protein sequences are folded into a single record with the most common DNA and genes. These V and J calls are TCRdb output, not the study's own analysis. The table for this sample lists nearly 350,000 distinct CDR3 sequences; roughly 15% of them were counted only once. Approximately 1% of the sample is in the top ten clones.

The chain links TRBV2 with TRBJ2-2, with 9 bases aligning to TRBD1. Sequencing input: blood, either unsorted or a sorted T cell fraction (not recorded which). The TCR originated in a male donor with ankylosing spondylitis or in good health (not recorded which). The DNA sequence is TGTGCCAGCACGCGGACAGGGGACACCGGGGAGCTGTTTTTT. Its protein product is CASTRTGDTGELFF. With the rest looked up from the reference TRBV2 and TRBJ2-2 genes rather than sequenced, the full variable domain is EPEVTQTPSHQVTQMGQEVILRCVPISNHLYFYWYRQILGQKVEFLVSFYNNEISEKSEIFDDQFSVERPDGSNFTLKIRSTKLEDSAMYFCASTRTGDTGELFFGEGSRLTVL.